This T cell receptor beta chain was retrieved from a study of PD-1 blockade in classical Hodgkin lymphoma (TCRdb year 2020). Regarding the study in general: Nivolumab dosing was 3 mg/kg intravenously every 2 weeks, continuing until either disease progression or unacceptable toxicity. To define a peripheral blood immune signature of response to PD-1 blockade in classical Hodgkin lymphoma, the study combined TCR beta sequencing with CyTOF. The study at large found these results: Only a single clinical trial cohort was studied, and what caused the repertoire differences, possibly disease activity or prior therapy, remained undefined. Diversity was lower in patients who began nivolumab less than 1 year after ASCT, so these patients were left out of later analyses to avoid confounding by immune reconstitution. A significant rise by C4D1 was seen in CD4+ but not CD8+ TCR diversity (p=0.0027 vs p=0.16), with the rise being most apparent in complete responders (p=0.02). Baseline TCR diversity was reported to be lower in newly diagnosed patients than in healthy donors, and even lower in relapsed/refractory patients. Trial patients with a complete response had baseline diversity similar to that of newly diagnosed patients, while partial responders and progressors had significantly lower diversity.

The Qiagen DNeasy kit was used to extract genomic DNA from unsorted PBMCs and from the negatively selected CD4+ and CD8+ fractions. TCR beta CDR3 regions were amplified by immunoSEQ multiplex PCR using primers annealing to V and J segments. A synthetic immune receptor repertoire was used to minimize amplification bias, and any residual bias was removed computationally once sequencing was done. The source study handled its data this way. Custom Python scripts were used to quantify repertoire diversity as the Shannon entropy index. Unsorted, CD4+ and CD8+ repertoires were analyzed separately, except in combined analyses where CD4+ and CD8+ sequences were merged in silico. Clonal expansion was defined as a frequency increase of at least 2-fold after treatment compared with C1D1, and clones undetected at baseline were assigned a pseudocount of 0.5. Clones with 0 or 1 copy at C1D1 were classified as singleton clones, and clones with 2 or more copies were classified as non-singleton clones. Clones expanded in unsorted samples were labelled as CD4+, CD8+ or unknown by matching protein sequences in sorted samples from the same patient. Wilcoxon tests on paired samples were used to test diversity changes from C1D1 to C4D1. Sourced from immuneACCESS, this table was stored by TCRdb with only in-frame sequences that have V and J called. A share of the clones is absent; for the studies checked, an unresolved V gene accounts for under half, and the remainder has no known explanation. V, J and clone size are taken as reported in that table, and D and trimming were inferred from the DNA itself. Present in this sample are 13,000 or so clones, 80% to 95% of which were seen just once. The top ten hold roughly 10% of the sample.

Details on this clone: Its specific antigen is unknown. Base qualities are not recorded, but no much larger clone differs from it by a single base.

Trimming at the junction amounts to 3 bases on V and 0 bases on J, and the germline ends lie 12 bases apart. The cysteine opens and the phenylalanine closes a CDR3 of 16 amino acids. Solely the CDR3 DNA is kept, with 48 bases framed from the first base. CDR1 LNHDA and CDR2 SQIVND are derived from the germline V gene (reference sequence). The intended sense of this specimen's time point label: cycle 1 day 1 (C1D1), immediately before nivolumab initiation. Relapse after autologous stem cell transplantation had occurred in all trial patients, and cohorts A, B and C were distinguished by prior brentuximab vedotin exposure. The trial cohort comprised 56 patients with relapsed/refractory classical Hodgkin lymphoma whose best overall responses were complete response, partial response or progressive disease. In the multi-cohort phase II CheckMate 205 trial, trial patients received single-agent nivolumab. An independent review committee assessed best overall response by applying the 2007 International Working Group response criteria. Trial PBMCs were collected just before the start of nivolumab (C1D1) and during therapy at cycle 2 day 1 and cycle 4 day 1. After peripheral blood was drawn into 8 mL Vacutainer Cell Preparation Tubes, PBMCs were isolated by centrifugation and then cryopreserved.

This receptor chain uses TRBV19 and TRBJ1-3; confidence is insufficient to name the D gene. The TCR comes from a human donor with classical Hodgkin lymphoma. The source was peripheral blood mononuclear cells (PBMCs), collected at baseline. Read as DNA, the sequence is TGTGCCAGTAGTATCCTCCACGGTCTCTCTGGAAACACCATATATTTT. It specifies CASSILHGLSGNTIYF.